Listed below are T cell receptor beta chains from one sample, sequenced in a study of T cells in Graves' hyperthyroidism and ophthalmopathy. MiXCR was run by TCRdb on the multiplex PCR reads, yielding one entry per CDR3 protein. The sample consists of 90,000 to 120,000 distinct CDR3 sequences, roughly 15% of them appearing once. Sequencing input: blood. The receptor source for this set is a woman between 45 and 65 years old with Graves' hyperthyroidism. The CDR3 runs from the conserved cysteine through the conserved F or W. A D gene is named only where the DNA matches it firmly. Expanded clones get a size class; other rows say once, few or many, or leave the size out.

many,TRBV20-1,TRBJ2-1,TRBD2,TGCAGTGCTAGAGATCTCGGGCTAGCGGGAGCTGGGTACAATGAGCAGTTCTTC,CSARDLGLAGAGYNEQFF
many,TRBV11-2,TRBJ2-2,NA,TGTGCCAGCAGCTTAGATTTAGGCACCGGGGAGCTGTTTTTT,CASSLDLGTGELFF
many,TRBV5-8,TRBJ1-2,NA,TGTGCCAGCAGCTTTCGTGGAAAAAACTATGGCTACACCTTC,CASSFRGKNYGYTF
many,TRBV28,TRBJ2-1,TRBD1,TGTGCCAGCCGGCCAGGGGGCCCTAACAATGAGCAGTTCTTC,CASRPGGPNNEQFF
many,TRBV28,TRBJ2-1,NA,TGTGCCAGCAGTTCCCTCCTGGCAGGGGGGGCATATGAGCAGTTCTTC,CASSSLLAGGAYEQFF
once,TRBV6-4,TRBJ2-1,NA,TGTGCCAGCAGTGACTCGAGGTCTGGGGGAAATGAGCAGTTCTTC,CASSDSRSGGNEQFF
many,TRBV2,TRBJ2-1,NA,TGTGCCAGCAGTGAATCCACCTCCTCCTACAATGAGCAGTTCTTC,CASSESTSSYNEQFF
once,TRBV11-3,TRBJ2-3,NA,TGTGCCAGCAGCTCACTAGACAGGACTGGTTATACGCAGTATTTT,CASSSLDRTGYTQYF
many,TRBV5-1,TRBJ2-4,NA,TGCGCCAGCAGCCGTGCAGCGTCCGACATTCAGTACTTC,CASSRAASDIQYF
NA,TRBV20-1,TRBJ2-1,TRBD1,TGCAGTGCTAAATTTCACAGGGGGCGGGATGGTGAGCAGTTCTTC,CSAKFHRGRDGEQFF
many,TRBV28,TRBJ1-6,NA,TGTGCCAGCAGCTTTGGGGCACCCCTCCACTTT,CASSFGAPLHF
few,TRBV7-9,TRBJ2-3,TRBD2,TGTGCCAGCAGCCCACCGCAATGGGCGGGAGGGGGCTTGGCTGTGGATACGCAGTATTTT,CASSPPQWAGGGLAVDTQYF
many,TRBV7-8,TRBJ2-3,TRBD2,TGTGCCAGCGCTCGTACTAGCGGAGGCACAGATACGCAGTATTTT,CASARTSGGTDTQYF
many,TRBV6-2/TRBV6-3,TRBJ2-1,NA,TGTGCCAGCAGTTACGAGGCTAGTTTTTTGCATGAGCAGTTCTTC,CASSYEASFLHEQFF
many,TRBV20-1,TRBJ2-1,TRBD2,TGCAGTGCTGGGATGACTAGCGGGACTTACAATGAGCAGTTCTTC,CSAGMTSGTYNEQFF
many,TRBV13,TRBJ1-2,TRBD1,TGTGCCAGCAGTTCTTCCCGGACAGGGACTCTAAGGGCAAGTTATGGCTACACCTTC,CASSSSRTGTLRASYGYTF
NA,TRBV28,TRBJ2-1,NA,TGTGCCACCTCGTTAGCCGAAGACTACAATGAGCAGTTCTTC,CATSLAEDYNEQFF